Presented here are 8 T cell receptor beta chains from one specimen sequenced in a study of cytomegalovirus exposure and HLA in healthy donors. Profiled with immunoSEQ multiplex PCR; TCRdb holds only in-frame clones, not every one. The table lists about 240,000 clones, 85% to 90% of them singletons, with about 2.8% in the top ten. Source material: PBMCs. These receptors originate from a man between 18 and 35 years old in good health and CMV-seronegative.

The chain has TRBV9 and TRBJ2-2; maybe TRBD1 (5 bases). Deletions cut 6 bases from V and 5 bases from J, with 14 bases between. CDR1 is SGDLS, CDR2 YYNGEE, per germline. The CDR3 is 14 amino acids. The CDR3: CASTTAQGTGELFF. The CDR3 DNA sequence: TGTGCCAGCACCACAGCTCAGGGTACCGGGGAGCTGTTTTTT.

The CDR3 protein is CASSPGQGEPGNTIYF. As DNA, the CDR3 is TGTGCCAGCAGCCCTGGACAGGGCGAGCCTGGAAACACCATATATTTT. This sequence joins TRBV11-3 and TRBJ1-3; the match to TRBD1 covers 8 bases. Losses at the gene ends were 5 bases for V and 2 bases for J; bases not matched to a gene: 8. Germline values: CDR1 SGHNT, CDR2 YENEEA. The CDR3 runs 16 residues.

This chain uses TRBV28 with TRBJ1-5; D may be TRBD1 (5 bases). The germline V gene has CDR1 MDHEN and CDR2 SYDVKM. The CDR3 contains 13 residues. Trimming took 6 bases from V and 11 from J, leaving 17 bases between them. The CDR3 protein is CASRTLQGFSQHF. Here the CDR3 DNA reads TGTGCCAGCAGAACCCTTCAGGGCTTTTCCCAGCATTTT.

The chain combines TRBV18 with TRBJ2-5; D is unclear. The CDR3 length is 13 residues. The V end was cut by 6 bases, the J end by 4 bases, with 12 bases between. From germline, CDR1 is KGHSH and CDR2 LQKENI. CDR3 nucleotides: TGTGCCAGCTCTGAGCTCTCCCCAGAGACCCAGTACTTC. Amino acid sequence: CASSELSPETQYF.

The rearrangement links TRBV5-1 to TRBJ2-2; a possible D gene is TRBD1 (6 bases). Between the trimmed V and J ends, which lost 6 bases and 1 base, there was a span of 13 bases. Per the germline V gene, CDR1 is SGHRS and CDR2 is YFSETQ. The CDR3 is 15 amino acids. CDR3 sequence (DNA): TGCGCCAGCACCTCCACAGGGCTGAACACCGGGGAGCTGTTTTTT. Its protein product is CASTSTGLNTGELFF.

The rearrangement links TRBV7-9 to TRBJ2-2; D is uncertain. CDR3 length: 13 amino acids. CDR1 is SEHNR, CDR2 FQNEAQ, per germline (reference sequence). Deletions cut 6 bases from V and 9 bases from J, with 14 bases between. CDR3 in DNA: TGTGCCAGCAGTAGTTTTTCGTTTTGGGAGCTGTTTTTT. This codes for CASSSFSFWELFF.

This sequence joins TRBV2 and TRBJ2-2; tentatively, D is TRBD2 (5 bases). The V end was cut by 11 bases, the J end by 4 bases, with 14 bases between. Germline CDR1 and CDR2: SNHLY and FYNNEI. The CDR3 is made up of 13 amino acids. This chain's CDR3 is CAGRGESTGELFF. The CDR3 coding sequence is TGTGCCGGACGGGGAGAAAGCACCGGGGAGCTGTTTTTT.

The count of this clone is one. The chain recombines TRBV6-6 with TRBJ2-7; tentatively, D is TRBD2 (6 bases). With 2 bases removed from V and 0 bases from J, the gap between germline ends came to 14 bases. Germline-derived CDR1 and CDR2 are MNHNY and SVGAGI (reference sequence). This CDR3 spans 16 amino acids. CDR3 region: CASSYTTSQSSYEQYF. DNA for the CDR3: TGTGCCAGCAGTTACACGACTAGTCAAAGCTCCTACGAGCAGTACTTC.